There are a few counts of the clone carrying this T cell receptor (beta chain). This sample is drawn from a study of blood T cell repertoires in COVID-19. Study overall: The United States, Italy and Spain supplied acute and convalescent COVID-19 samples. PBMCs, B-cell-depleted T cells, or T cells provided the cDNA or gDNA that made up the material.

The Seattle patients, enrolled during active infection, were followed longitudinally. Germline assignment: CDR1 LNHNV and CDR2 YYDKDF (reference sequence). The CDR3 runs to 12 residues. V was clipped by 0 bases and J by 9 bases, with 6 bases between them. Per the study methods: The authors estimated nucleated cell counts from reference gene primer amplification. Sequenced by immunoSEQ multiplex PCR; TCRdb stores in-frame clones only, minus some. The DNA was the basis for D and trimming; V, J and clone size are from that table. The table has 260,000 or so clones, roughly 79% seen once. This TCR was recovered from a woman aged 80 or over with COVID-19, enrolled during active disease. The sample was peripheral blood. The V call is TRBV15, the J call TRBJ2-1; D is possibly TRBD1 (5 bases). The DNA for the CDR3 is TGTGCCACCAGCAGAGATAGGGGTGAGCAGTTCTTC. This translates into CATSRDRGEQFF.